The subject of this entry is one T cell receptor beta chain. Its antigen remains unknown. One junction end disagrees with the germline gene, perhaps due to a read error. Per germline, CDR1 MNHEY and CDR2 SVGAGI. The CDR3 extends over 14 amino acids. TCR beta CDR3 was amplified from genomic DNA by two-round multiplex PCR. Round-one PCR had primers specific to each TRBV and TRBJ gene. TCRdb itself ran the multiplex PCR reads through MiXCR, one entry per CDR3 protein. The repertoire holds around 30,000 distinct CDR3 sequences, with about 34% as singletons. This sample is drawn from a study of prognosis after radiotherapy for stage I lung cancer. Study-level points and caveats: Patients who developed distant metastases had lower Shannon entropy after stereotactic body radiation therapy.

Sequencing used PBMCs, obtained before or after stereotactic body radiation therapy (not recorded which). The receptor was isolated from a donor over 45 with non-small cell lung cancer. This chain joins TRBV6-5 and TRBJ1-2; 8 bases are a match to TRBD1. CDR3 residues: CASIYQRDRGVYTF. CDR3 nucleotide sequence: TGTGCCAGCATTTACCAGCGTGACAGGGGTGTCTACACCTTC.